The present T cell receptor beta chain was sequenced within a study of regulatory T cells in long-lasting Graves disease. This clonotype was seen ten or more times. This CDR3 has 14 residues. Germline V gene lookup returns CDR1 SEHNR and CDR2 FQNEAQ (reference sequence). The trim removed 4 bases at V and 5 bases at J, leaving 3 bases unmatched. Time point indicated: newly diagnosed GD, antithyroid drugs for less than 3 months. Making the TCR library involved RNA that had been extracted from PBMCs. Assembly of TCR beta libraries relied on iRepertoire HTBI primers together with Arm-PCR of CDR3 regions. TCRdb reprocessed the multiplex PCR reads with MiXCR, giving one entry per CDR3 protein. The profile shows about 530,000 distinct CDR3 sequences, approximately 16% of them singletons. These sequences were also reported in another study, on T cells in Graves' hyperthyroidism and ophthalmopathy.

The specimen was peripheral blood mononuclear cells (PBMCs), collected at new diagnosis, from a patient treated with antithyroid drugs. This receptor was identified in a woman aged 35-65 years with Graves disease. The V and J genes are TRBV7-9 and TRBJ2-2; 8 positions agree with TRBD2. The CDR3: CASSSGGRTGELFF. In nucleotides, the CDR3 is TGTGCCAGCAGCTCGGGGGGGCGTACCGGGGAGCTGTTTTTT.